A selection of T cell receptor beta chains follows, all from one sample in a study of T-cell reconstitution after alpha-beta-depleted transplantation in children. Each CDR3 protein gets one entry after TCRdb re-called the PCR reads with MiXCR. The sample lists around 480,000 distinct CDR3 sequences, approximately 32% occurring once. The source was PBMCs from the stem cell graft donor, collected from the stem cell graft. The receptors were sampled from a human donor who donated a stem cell graft to a child with aplastic anemia. Both conserved end residues are part of each CDR3. A D gene is named only where the DNA matches it firmly. The size entry is marked missing in some rows and otherwise reads once, few, many or a size class.

CASSSGQGRADTQYF,TGTGCCAGCAGTTCGGGACAGGGTCGAGCAGATACGCAGTATTTT,TRBV6-5,TRBJ2-3,few,TRBD1
CATSDRPLVDTQYF,TGTGCCACCAGTGACCGGCCCTTGGTGGATACGCAGTATTTT,TRBV24-1,TRBJ2-3,NA,NA
CASSQGAGLEQYF,TGCGCCAGCAGCCAAGGGGCAGGGCTCGAGCAGTACTTC,TRBV4-3,TRBJ2-7,NA,NA
CAISESGTGSDEQFF,TGTGCCATCAGTGAGTCGGGGACAGGTTCGGATGAGCAGTTCTTC,TRBV10-3,TRBJ2-1,NA,TRBD1
CASSVASSGRGETQYF,TGTGCCAGCAGCGTAGCATCAAGCGGGAGAGGTGAGACCCAGTACTTC,TRBV9,TRBJ2-5,NA,TRBD2
CASTWGGTANTEAFF,TGTGCCAGCACCTGGGGTGGGACAGCAAACACTGAAGCTTTCTTT,TRBV6-1,TRBJ1-1,NA,TRBD1
CASSLVLGTDTQYF,TGTGCCAGCAGCTTAGTTCTGGGAACAGATACGCAGTATTTT,TRBV7-2,TRBJ2-3,many,NA
CSASYGGGRNEQFF,TGCAGTGCTTCGTACGGGGGAGGACGGAATGAGCAGTTCTTC,TRBV20-1,TRBJ2-1,few,NA
CASSQARNGELFF,TGTGCCAGCAGCCAGGCTAGAAACGGGGAGCTGTTTTTT,TRBV14,TRBJ2-2,NA,NA
CASIRDRGFSYEQYF,TGTGCCAGCATACGGGACAGGGGTTTTTCCTACGAGCAGTACTTC,TRBV28,TRBJ2-7,few,TRBD1
CASSYPGQAGGYEQYF,TGTGCCAGCAGTTACCCAGGACAGGCCGGGGGCTACGAGCAGTACTTC,TRBV6-5,TRBJ2-7,few,NA
CASKLTGSINEQFF,TGTGCCAGCAAACTGACAGGGTCCATCAATGAGCAGTTCTTC,TRBV6-5,TRBJ2-1,few,TRBD1
CASSLRETDTQYF,TGTGCCAGCAGTTTGCGGGAGACAGATACGCAGTATTTT,TRBV12-3/TRBV12-4,TRBJ2-3,few,TRBD2
CAISDREGYTF,TGTGCCATCAGTGATAGAGAGGGCTACACCTTC,TRBV10-3,TRBJ1-2,NA,NA
CASSKPGQVNTEAFF,TGTGCCAGCAGCAAACCGGGACAGGTGAACACTGAAGCTTTCTTT,TRBV7-2,TRBJ1-1,few,TRBD1
CASSLKREQGSYEQYF,TGTGCCAGCAGCTTGAAGCGGGAGCAGGGGTCCTACGAGCAGTACTTC,TRBV5-4,TRBJ2-7,NA,TRBD2
CASSVDHSYNEQFF,TGTGCCAGCAGCGTAGACCACTCCTACAATGAGCAGTTCTTC,TRBV9,TRBJ2-1,few,NA
CASSLDLATVPTDTQYF,TGTGCCAGCAGCTTGGACCTTGCAACGGTTCCCACAGATACGCAGTATTTT,TRBV5-6,TRBJ2-3,few,NA
CSARVVWAGPYEQYF,TGCAGTGCTAGGGTTGTTTGGGCGGGACCCTACGAGCAGTACTTC,TRBV20-1,TRBJ2-7,NA,NA
CASRGQGGHEQYF,TGTGCCAGCAGGGGACAGGGAGGCCACGAGCAGTACTTC,TRBV27,TRBJ2-7,NA,TRBD1
CASSPASMDQPQHF,TGTGCCAGCTCACCAGCAAGTATGGATCAGCCCCAGCATTTT,TRBV18,TRBJ1-5,few,NA
CSVGGTEAKGYNEQFF,TGCAGCGTGGGGGGAACTGAGGCAAAGGGATACAATGAGCAGTTCTTC,TRBV29-1,TRBJ2-1,NA,NA
CASSYEYRVITEAFF,TGTGCCAGCAGTTACGAATACAGGGTGATAACTGAAGCTTTCTTT,TRBV6-5,TRBJ1-1,NA,NA
CASSLAGTMGETQYF,TGTGCCAGCAGCTTAGCTGGTACTATGGGGGAGACCCAGTACTTC,TRBV7-2,TRBJ2-5,few,NA
CASSPFSENTEAFF,TGTGCCAGCTCACCATTCTCTGAGAACACTGAAGCTTTCTTT,TRBV18,TRBJ1-1,NA,NA
CSVEDRGQGVYEQYF,TGCAGCGTTGAAGATCGGGGACAGGGCGTCTACGAGCAGTACTTC,TRBV29-1,TRBJ2-7,NA,TRBD1
CSLTEPTGGYTF,TGCAGCCTAACAGAGCCCACTGGAGGCTACACCTTC,TRBV29-1,TRBJ1-2,NA,NA
CASSQSGRGDEQFF,TGTGCCAGCAGTCAAAGCGGGAGGGGAGATGAGCAGTTCTTC,TRBV6-1,TRBJ2-1,NA,TRBD2
CSALQVPGTEAFF,TGCAGCGCCCTACAGGTCCCAGGAACTGAAGCTTTCTTT,TRBV29-1,TRBJ1-1,few,NA
CASSPPGRGNTGELFF,TGTGCCAGCAGCCCCCCGGGCAGGGGTAACACCGGGGAGCTGTTTTTT,TRBV7-2,TRBJ2-2,few,NA
CSARDMDGYTF,TGCAGTGCTAGAGATATGGATGGCTACACCTTC,TRBV20-1,TRBJ1-2,once,NA
CSARNAGLYGYTF,TGCAGTGCCAGAAATGCGGGACTCTATGGCTACACCTTC,TRBV20-1,TRBJ1-2,NA,NA
CSASVGNLNTEAFF,TGCAGTGCTAGTGTGGGGAACCTGAACACTGAAGCTTTCTTT,TRBV20-1,TRBJ1-1,few,NA
CASSDTTGTVGVNEQFF,TGTGCCAGCAGTGACACCACTGGGACAGTGGGGGTGAATGAGCAGTTCTTC,TRBV6-2/TRBV6-3,TRBJ2-1,NA,TRBD1
CASSLDGTYNEQFF,TGTGCCAGCAGCTTAGACGGGACTTACAATGAGCAGTTCTTC,TRBV7-9,TRBJ2-1,few,NA
CASSLAQNYEQYF,TGTGCCAGCAGCTTGGCACAGAACTACGAGCAGTACTTC,TRBV5-6,TRBJ2-7,NA,NA
CSVVRRQGQNEQFF,TGCAGCGTCGTAAGACGACAGGGGCAAAATGAGCAGTTCTTC,TRBV29-1,TRBJ2-1,NA,TRBD1
CASSILGSNYGYTF,TGTGCCAGCAGTATACTAGGATCTAACTATGGCTACACCTTC,TRBV2,TRBJ1-2,few,NA
CSVMESSGNTIYF,TGCAGTGTCATGGAGAGCTCTGGAAACACCATATATTTT,TRBV20-1,TRBJ1-3,NA,NA
CASSVTGIGNQPQHF,TGTGCCAGCAGTGTGACAGGGATTGGCAATCAGCCCCAGCATTTT,TRBV12-3/TRBV12-4,TRBJ1-5,NA,TRBD1
CATSDLDPGISGYTF,TGTGCCACCAGTGATTTAGATCCAGGGATTAGTGGCTACACCTTC,TRBV24-1,TRBJ1-2,NA,NA
CASSLEQGPNYGYTF,TGCGCCAGCAGCTTGGAACAGGGGCCTAACTATGGCTACACCTTC,TRBV5-1,TRBJ1-2,NA,TRBD1
CASSQPPFGTEAFF,TGTGCCAGCAGCCAGCCGCCTTTTGGCACTGAAGCTTTCTTT,TRBV7-2,TRBJ1-1,NA,NA
CASGTTTYEQYF,TGTGCCAGCGGGACAACAACCTACGAGCAGTACTTC,TRBV6-2/TRBV6-3,TRBJ2-7,few,NA
CASSPRTSGIYNEQFF,TGCGCCAGCAGCCCCAGGACTAGCGGGATCTACAATGAGCAGTTCTTC,TRBV5-1,TRBJ2-1,NA,TRBD2
CASSRGGAAGEDTQYF,TGTGCCAGCAGTCGAGGGGGTGCGGCCGGTGAAGATACGCAGTATTTT,TRBV6-2/TRBV6-3,TRBJ2-3,NA,NA
CASTRRDGPNEQYF,TGTGCCAGCACCAGACGGGACGGCCCCAACGAGCAGTACTTC,TRBV6-1,TRBJ2-7,NA,NA
CASSYLGLAWSSSEQFF,TGTGCCAGCAGTTACCTCGGACTAGCGTGGTCCAGTAGTGAGCAGTTCTTC,TRBV6-5,TRBJ2-1,NA,TRBD2
CASSLAGGHNADTQYF,TGTGCCAGCAGCCTAGCGGGAGGTCACAACGCAGATACGCAGTATTTT,TRBV6-1,TRBJ2-3,NA,TRBD2
CSAPTGTSGGAQETQYF,TGCAGTGCTCCAACCGGGACTAGCGGGGGTGCCCAAGAGACCCAGTACTTC,TRBV20-1,TRBJ2-5,NA,TRBD2
CCAFQGSAFLYNSPLHF,TGCTGCGCCTTTCAGGGGTCCGCATTCCTATATAATTCACCCCTCCACTTT,TRBV20-1,TRBJ1-6,NA,NA
CASSYSLSGNTEAFF,TGTGCCAGCAGTTACTCTTTGTCAGGGAACACTGAAGCTTTCTTT,TRBV6-5,TRBJ1-1,few,NA
CASSPSGGDRDEQFF,TGTGCCAGCTCACCATCCGGGGGGGATCGCGATGAGCAGTTCTTC,TRBV18,TRBJ2-1,NA,TRBD2
CSARDPGVISNQPQHF,TGCAGTGCTAGAGATCCAGGGGTTATCAGCAATCAGCCCCAGCATTTT,TRBV20-1,TRBJ1-5,many,NA
CASSLILAGDPDTQYF,TGTGCCAGCAGCTTGATTCTAGCGGGAGATCCAGATACGCAGTATTTT,TRBV5-4,TRBJ2-3,NA,TRBD2
CASSSPFLSGTANEQFF,TGTGCCAGCAGTTCCCCGTTCCTTAGCGGGACGGCCAATGAGCAGTTCTTC,TRBV28,TRBJ2-1,NA,TRBD2
CATTDRGDQPQHF,TGTGCCACCACGGACAGGGGGGATCAGCCCCAGCATTTT,TRBV24-1,TRBJ1-5,NA,TRBD1
CASSSDGTGSSF,TGTGCCAGCAGTTCGGACGGGACAGGGTCGAGCTTC,TRBV12-3/TRBV12-4,TRBJ1-2,few,TRBD1
CSAVAGGVSYIQYF,TGCAGTGCGGTAGCGGGAGGAGTTAGCTACATTCAGTACTTC,TRBV20-1,TRBJ2-4,many,TRBD2
CSAEGYSDTQYF,TGCAGTGCTGAAGGGTATTCGGATACGCAGTATTTT,TRBV20-1,TRBJ2-3,NA,NA